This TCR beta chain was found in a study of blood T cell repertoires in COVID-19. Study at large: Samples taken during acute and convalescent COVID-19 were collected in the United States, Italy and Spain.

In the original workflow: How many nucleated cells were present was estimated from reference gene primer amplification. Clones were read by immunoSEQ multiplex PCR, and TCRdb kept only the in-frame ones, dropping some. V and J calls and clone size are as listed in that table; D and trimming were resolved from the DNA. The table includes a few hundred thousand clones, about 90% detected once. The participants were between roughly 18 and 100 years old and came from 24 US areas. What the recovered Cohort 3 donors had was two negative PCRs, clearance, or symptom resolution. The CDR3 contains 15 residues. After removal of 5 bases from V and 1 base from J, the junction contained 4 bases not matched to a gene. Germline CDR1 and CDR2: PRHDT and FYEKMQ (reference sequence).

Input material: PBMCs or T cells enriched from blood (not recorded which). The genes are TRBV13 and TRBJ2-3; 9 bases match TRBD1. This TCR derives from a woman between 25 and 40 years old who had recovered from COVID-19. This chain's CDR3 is CASSERTGGTDTQYF. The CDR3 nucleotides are TGTGCCAGCAGCGAAAGGACAGGGGGCACAGATACGCAGTATTTT.